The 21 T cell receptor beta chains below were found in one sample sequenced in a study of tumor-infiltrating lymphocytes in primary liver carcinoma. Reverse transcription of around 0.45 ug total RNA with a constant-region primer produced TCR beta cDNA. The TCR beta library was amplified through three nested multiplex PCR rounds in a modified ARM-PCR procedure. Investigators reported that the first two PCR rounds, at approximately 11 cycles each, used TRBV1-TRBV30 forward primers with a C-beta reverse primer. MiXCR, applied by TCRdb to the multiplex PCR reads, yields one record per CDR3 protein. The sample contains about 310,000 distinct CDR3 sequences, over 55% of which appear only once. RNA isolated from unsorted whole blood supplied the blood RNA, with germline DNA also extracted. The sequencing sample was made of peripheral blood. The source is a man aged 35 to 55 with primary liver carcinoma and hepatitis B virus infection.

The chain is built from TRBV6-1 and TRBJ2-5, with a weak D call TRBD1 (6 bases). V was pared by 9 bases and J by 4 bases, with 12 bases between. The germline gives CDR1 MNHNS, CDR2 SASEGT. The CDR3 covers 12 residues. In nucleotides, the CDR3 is TGTGCCAGTTCGGACAGACTAGAGACCCAGTACTTC. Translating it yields CASSDRLETQYF.

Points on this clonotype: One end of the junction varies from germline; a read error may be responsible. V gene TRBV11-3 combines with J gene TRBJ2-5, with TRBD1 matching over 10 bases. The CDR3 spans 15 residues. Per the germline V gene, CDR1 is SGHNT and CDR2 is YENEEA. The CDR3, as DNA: TGCGCCAACAGCCTCGGGACAGGGGAAAGAGAGACCCAGTACTTC. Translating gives CANSLGTGERETQYF.

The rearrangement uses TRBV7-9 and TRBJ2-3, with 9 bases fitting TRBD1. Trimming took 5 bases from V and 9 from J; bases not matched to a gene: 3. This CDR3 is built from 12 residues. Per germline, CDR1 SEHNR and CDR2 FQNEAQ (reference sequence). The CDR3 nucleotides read TGTGCCAGCAGCGCGGACAGGGGAACGCAGTATTTT. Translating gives CASSADRGTQYF.

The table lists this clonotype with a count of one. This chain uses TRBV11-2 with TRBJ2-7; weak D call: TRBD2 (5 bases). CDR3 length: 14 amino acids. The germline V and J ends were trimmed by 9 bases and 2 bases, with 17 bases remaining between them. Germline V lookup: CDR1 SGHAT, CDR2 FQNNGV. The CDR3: CARSHQTEAYEQYF. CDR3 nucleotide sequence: TGTGCCAGAAGCCACCAGACGGAGGCCTACGAGCAGTACTTC.

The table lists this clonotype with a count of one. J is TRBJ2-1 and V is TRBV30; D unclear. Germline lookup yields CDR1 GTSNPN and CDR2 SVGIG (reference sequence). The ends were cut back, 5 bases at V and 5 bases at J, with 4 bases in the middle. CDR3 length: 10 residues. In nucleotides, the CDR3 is TGTGCCTGGGGCAACAATGAGCAGTTCTTC. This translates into CAWGNNEQFF.

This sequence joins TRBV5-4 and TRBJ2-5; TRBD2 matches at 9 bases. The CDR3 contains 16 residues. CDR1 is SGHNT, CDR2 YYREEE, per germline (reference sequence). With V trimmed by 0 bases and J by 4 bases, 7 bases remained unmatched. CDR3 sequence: CASSLGAGGFGETQYF. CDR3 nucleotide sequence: TGTGCCAGCAGCTTGGGCGCGGGAGGGTTTGGAGAGACCCAGTACTTC.

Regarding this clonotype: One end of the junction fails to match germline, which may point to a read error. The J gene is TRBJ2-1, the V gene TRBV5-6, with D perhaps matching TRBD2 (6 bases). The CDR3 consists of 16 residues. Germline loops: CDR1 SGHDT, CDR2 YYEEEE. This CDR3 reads CVSSLDLAGIGDEQFF. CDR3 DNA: TGTGTCAGCAGCTTGGATTTGGCGGGAATCGGCGATGAGCAATTCTTC.

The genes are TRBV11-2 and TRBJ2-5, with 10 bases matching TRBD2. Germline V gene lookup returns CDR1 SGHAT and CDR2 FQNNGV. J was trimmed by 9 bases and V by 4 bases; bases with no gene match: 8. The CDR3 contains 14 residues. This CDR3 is CASSSASGSRSQYF. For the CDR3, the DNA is TGTGCCAGCAGCTCAGCTAGCGGGAGTAGGTCCCAGTACTTC.

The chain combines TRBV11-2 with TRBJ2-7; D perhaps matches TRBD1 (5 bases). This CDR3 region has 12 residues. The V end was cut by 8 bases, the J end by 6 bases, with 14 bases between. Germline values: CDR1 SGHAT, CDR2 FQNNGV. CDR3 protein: CASGSDRGEQYF. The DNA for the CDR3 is TGTGCCAGCGGCTCAGATAGGGGCGAGCAGTACTTC.

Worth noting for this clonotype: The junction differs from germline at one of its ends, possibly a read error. CDR3 protein: CASSSRQNQETQCF. The CDR3 DNA sequence: TGTGCCAGCAGCTCCCGACAGAACCAAGAGACCCAGTGCTTC. The chain combines TRBV7-9 with TRBJ2-5, with D perhaps matching TRBD1 (5 bases). Germline V gene data show CDR1 as SEHNR and CDR2 as FQNEAQ (reference sequence). The CDR3 extends over 14 amino acids.

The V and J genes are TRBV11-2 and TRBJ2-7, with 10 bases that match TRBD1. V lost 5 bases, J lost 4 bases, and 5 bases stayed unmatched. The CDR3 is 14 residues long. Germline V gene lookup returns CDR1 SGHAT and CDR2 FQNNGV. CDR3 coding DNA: TGTGCCAGCAGCACGGACAGGGGGACATACGAGCAGTACTTC. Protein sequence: CASSTDRGTYEQYF.

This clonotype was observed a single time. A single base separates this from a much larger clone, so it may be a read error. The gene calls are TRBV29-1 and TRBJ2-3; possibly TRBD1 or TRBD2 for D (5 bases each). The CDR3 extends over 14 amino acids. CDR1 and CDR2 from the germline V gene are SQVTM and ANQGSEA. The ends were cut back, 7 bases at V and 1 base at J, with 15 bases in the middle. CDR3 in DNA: TGCAGCGCTCGGGACCATTCTGGCACAGATACGCAGTATTTT. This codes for CSARDHSGTDTQYF.

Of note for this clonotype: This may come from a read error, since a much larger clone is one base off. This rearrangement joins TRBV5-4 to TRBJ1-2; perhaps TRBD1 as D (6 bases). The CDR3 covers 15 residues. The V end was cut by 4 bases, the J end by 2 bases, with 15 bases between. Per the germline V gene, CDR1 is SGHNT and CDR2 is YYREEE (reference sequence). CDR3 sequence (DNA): TGTGCCAGCAGCGCTACAGGGCGGGGGAACTATGGCTACACCTTC. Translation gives CASSATGRGNYGYTF.

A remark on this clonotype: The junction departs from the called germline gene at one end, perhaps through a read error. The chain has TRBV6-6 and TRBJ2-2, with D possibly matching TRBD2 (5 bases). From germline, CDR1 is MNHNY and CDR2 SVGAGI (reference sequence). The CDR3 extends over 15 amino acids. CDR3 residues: CASSYSSPNTGELSF. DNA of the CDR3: TGTGCCAGCAGTTACTCTAGCCCGAACACCGGGGAGCTGTCTTTT.

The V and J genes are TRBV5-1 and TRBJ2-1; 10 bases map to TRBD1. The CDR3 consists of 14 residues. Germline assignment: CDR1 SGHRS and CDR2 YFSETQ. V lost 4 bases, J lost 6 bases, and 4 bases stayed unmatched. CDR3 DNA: TGCGCCAGCAGCAGGGACAGGGGATGCAATGAGCAGTTCTTC. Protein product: CASSRDRGCNEQFF.

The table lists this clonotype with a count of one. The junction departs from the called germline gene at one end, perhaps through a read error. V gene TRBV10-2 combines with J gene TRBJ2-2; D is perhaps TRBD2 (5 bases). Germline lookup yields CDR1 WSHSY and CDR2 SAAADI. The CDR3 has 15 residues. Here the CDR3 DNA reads TGCGCCAGCAAGATCATCGGGCAGAACACCGGGGAGCTGTTATTT. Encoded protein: CASKIIGQNTGELLF.

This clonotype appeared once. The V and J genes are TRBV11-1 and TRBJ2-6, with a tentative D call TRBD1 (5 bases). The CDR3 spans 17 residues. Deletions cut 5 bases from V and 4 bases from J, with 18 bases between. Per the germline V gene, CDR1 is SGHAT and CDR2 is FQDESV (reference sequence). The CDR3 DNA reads TGTGCCAGCAGCCTGTCGAGCCGGACAACGGGGGCCAACGTCCTGACTTTC. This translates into CASSLSSRTTGANVLTF.

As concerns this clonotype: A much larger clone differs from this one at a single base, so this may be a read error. CDR3 loop: CAICGGLNNVLTF. In DNA, the CDR3 is TGTGCCATCTGTGGTGGACTAAACAACGTCCTGACTTTC. The gene calls are TRBV10-3 and TRBJ2-6; possible D gene TRBD2, 6 bases. CDR3 length: 13 amino acids. The V end was cut by 8 bases, the J end by 9 bases, with 14 bases between. Germline V gene data show CDR1 as ENHRY and CDR2 as SYGVKD.

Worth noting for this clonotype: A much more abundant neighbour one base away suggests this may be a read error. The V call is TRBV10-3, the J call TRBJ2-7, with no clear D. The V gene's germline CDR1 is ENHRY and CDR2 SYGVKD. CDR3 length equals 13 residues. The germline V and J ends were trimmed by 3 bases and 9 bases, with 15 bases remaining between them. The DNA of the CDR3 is TGTGCCATCAGTGAATCGGGCGAATTCGGGCAGTACTTC. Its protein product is CAISESGEFGQYF.

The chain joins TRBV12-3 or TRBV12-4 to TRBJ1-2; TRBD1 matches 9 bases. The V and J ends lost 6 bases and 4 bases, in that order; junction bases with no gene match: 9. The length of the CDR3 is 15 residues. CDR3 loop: CASRSGQGICYGYTF. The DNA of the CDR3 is TGTGCCAGCAGATCAGGACAGGGGATTTGCTATGGCTACACCTTC.

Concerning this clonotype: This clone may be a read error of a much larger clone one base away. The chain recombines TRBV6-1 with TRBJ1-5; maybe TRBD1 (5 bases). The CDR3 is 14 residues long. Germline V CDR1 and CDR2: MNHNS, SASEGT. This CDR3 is CTSSDDRPNQPQHF. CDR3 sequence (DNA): TGTACCAGCAGTGACGACAGACCGAATCAGCCCCAGCATTTT.